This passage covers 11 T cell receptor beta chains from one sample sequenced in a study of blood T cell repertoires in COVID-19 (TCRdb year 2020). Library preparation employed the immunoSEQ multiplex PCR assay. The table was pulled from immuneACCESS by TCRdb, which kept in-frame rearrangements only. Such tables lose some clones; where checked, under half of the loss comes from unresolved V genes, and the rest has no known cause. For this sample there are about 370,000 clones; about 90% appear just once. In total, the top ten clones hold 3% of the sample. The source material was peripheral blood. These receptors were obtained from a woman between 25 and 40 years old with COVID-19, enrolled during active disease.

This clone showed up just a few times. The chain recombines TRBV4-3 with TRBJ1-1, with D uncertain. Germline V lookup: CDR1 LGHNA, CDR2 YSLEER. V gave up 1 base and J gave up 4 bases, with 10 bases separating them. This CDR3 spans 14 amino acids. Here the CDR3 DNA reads TGCGCCAGCAGCCAAGGCCCGGGGAGCACTGAAGCTTTCTTT. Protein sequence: CASSQGPGSTEAFF.

The CDR3 bases are TGCGCCAGCAGCCAAGATCGCGTGCTAGCGGGAACTAGCACAGATACGCAGTATTTT. Its protein is CASSQDRVLAGTSTDTQYF. J is TRBJ2-3 and V is TRBV4-1, with TRBD2 identical over 9 bases. Germline lookup yields CDR1 MGHRA and CDR2 YSYEKL. V lost 0 bases and J lost 0; bases outside the gene matches: 10. This CDR3 is built from 19 residues.

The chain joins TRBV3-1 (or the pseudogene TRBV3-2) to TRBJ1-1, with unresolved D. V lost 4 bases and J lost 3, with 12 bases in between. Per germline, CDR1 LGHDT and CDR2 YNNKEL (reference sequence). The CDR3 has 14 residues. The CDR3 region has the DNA TGTGCCAGCAGCCGGCGGAGGGAGTACACTGAAGCTTTCTTT. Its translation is CASSRRREYTEAFF.

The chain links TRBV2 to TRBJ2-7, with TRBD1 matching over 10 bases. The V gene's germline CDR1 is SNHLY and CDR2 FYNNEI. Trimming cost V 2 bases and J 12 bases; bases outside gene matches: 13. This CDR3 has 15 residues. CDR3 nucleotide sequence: TGTGCCAGCAGTGAAATAAGGGACAGGGGCGCCTCCGTGTACTTC. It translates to CASSEIRDRGASVYF. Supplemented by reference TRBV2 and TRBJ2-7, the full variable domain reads EPEVTQTPSHQVTQMGQEVILRCVPISNHLYFYWYRQILGQKVEFLVSFYNNEISEKSEIFDDQFSVERPDGSNFTLKIRSTKLEDSAMYFCASSEIRDRGASVYFGPGTRLTVT.

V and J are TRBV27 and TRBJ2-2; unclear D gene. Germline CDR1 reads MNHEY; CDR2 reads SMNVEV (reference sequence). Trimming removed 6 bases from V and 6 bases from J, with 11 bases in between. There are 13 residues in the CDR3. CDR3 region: CASSDQWSGELFF. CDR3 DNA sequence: TGTGCCAGCAGCGATCAGTGGTCCGGGGAGCTGTTTTTT.

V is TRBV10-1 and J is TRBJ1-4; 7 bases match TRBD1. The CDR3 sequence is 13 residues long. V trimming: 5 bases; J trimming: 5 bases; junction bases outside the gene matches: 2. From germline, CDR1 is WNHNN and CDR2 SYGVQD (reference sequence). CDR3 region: CASSPTGNEKLFF. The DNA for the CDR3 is TGCGCCAGCAGTCCGACAGGGAATGAAAAACTGTTTTTT.

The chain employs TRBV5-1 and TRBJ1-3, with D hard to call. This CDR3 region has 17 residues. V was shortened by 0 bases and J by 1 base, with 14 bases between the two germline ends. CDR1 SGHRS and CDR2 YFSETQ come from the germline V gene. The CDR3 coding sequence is TGCGCCAGCAGCTTGGCCGGGGTGGAGGTTTCTGGAAACACCATATATTTT. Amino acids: CASSLAGVEVSGNTIYF.

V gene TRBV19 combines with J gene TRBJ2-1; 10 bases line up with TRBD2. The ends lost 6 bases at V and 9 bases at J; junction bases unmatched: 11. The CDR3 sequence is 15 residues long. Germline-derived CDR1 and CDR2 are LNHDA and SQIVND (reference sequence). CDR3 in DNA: TGTGCCAGTAGCCTAATAGCGGGGGGCAGGGGTGAGCAGTTCTTC. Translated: CASSLIAGGRGEQFF.

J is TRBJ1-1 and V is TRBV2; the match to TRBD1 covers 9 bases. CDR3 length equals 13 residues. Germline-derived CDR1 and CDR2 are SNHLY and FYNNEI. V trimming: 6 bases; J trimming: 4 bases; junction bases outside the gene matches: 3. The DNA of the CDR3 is TGTGCCAGCAGCGGGACAGGGTCCACTGAAGCTTTCTTT. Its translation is CASSGTGSTEAFF.

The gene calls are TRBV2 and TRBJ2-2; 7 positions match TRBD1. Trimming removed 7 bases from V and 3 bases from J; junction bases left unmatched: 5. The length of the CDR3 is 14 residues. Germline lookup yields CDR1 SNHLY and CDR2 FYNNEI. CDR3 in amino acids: CASILTGYTGELFF. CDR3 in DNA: TGTGCCAGCATACTGACAGGGTACACCGGGGAGCTGTTTTTT.

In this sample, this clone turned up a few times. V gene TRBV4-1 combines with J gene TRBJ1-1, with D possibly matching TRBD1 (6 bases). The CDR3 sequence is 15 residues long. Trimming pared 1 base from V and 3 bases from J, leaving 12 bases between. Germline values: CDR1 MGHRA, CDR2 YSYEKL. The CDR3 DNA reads TGCGCCAGCAGCCAAGGGTCAGGGGTGGACACTGAAGCTTTCTTT. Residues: CASSQGSGVDTEAFF.